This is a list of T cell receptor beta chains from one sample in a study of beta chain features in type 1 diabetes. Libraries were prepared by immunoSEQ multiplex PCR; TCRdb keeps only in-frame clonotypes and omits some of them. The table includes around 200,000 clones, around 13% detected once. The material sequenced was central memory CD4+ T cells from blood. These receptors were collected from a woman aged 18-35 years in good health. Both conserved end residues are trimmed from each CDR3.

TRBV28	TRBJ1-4	ASSGYRGKNEKLF
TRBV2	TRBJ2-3	ASSLEARGRGDTQY
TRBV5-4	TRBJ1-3	ASSSGVWSGNTIY
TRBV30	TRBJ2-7	ARSGTGSYEQY
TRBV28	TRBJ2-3	ASSFAGGARDTQY
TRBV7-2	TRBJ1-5	ASSSDFGPDQPQH
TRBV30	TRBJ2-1	AWRTGQEHRF
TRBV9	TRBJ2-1	ASRADRTGGAGSSYNEQF
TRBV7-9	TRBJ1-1	ASIEGQRPEAF
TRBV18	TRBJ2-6	ASSPRGGPRSGANVLT
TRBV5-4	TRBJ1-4	ASSEKRGSTNEKLF
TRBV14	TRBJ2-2	ASSQPGTGRAGELF
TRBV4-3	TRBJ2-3	ASSQDSGGDTQY